Below are 15 T cell receptor beta chains sequenced from a single sample in a study of T cells expressing NK-cell markers. For each CDR3 protein, TCRdb gives one entry from its re-call of the 5' RACE reads, without DNA. The sample yields a few hundred thousand distinct CDR3 sequences, of which the top ten take up roughly 5.5%. The sequenced sample consisted of blood T cells: a sorted CD56 or NKG2C T cell subset, CD4+ or CD8+ T cells, or bulk PBMC T cells (not recorded which). Every receptor here comes from a man aged 18-75 years in good health.

The J gene is TRBJ1-1, the V gene TRBV10-2. CDR1 is WSHSY, CDR2 SAAADI, per germline. The CDR3 has 16 amino acids. CDR3 sequence reads: CASSEVQESMNTEAFF.

This sequence joins TRBV24-1 and TRBJ2-7; TCRdb names TRBD1, which stays unverified in the absence of DNA. This CDR3 spans 16 amino acids. CDR1 and CDR2 from the germline V gene are KGHDR and SFDVKD. CDR3 loop: CATSGQSRGSRYEQYF.

The V gene is TRBV3-1, the J gene TRBJ2-7; TCRdb picks TRBD2, but there is no DNA to check that call. This CDR3 has 19 residues. CDR1 and CDR2 from the germline V gene are LGHDT and YNNKEL (reference sequence). CDR3 loop: CASSPPRTSGGNRNKVQYF.

The chain couples TRBV10-2 to TRBJ1-1. Germline CDR1 WSHSY, CDR2 SAAADI. The CDR3 length is 15 residues. CDR3 residues: CASNIIAVMNTEAFF.

This chain connects TRBV10-3 to TRBJ2-7; TCRdb's assignment of TRBD2 cannot be checked, as there is no DNA. Germline values: CDR1 ENHRY, CDR2 SYGVKD. The CDR3 extends over 12 amino acids. The CDR3 sequence is CAISESREQQYF.

V gene TRBV27 combines with J gene TRBJ2-4; TCRdb's D call of TRBD1 is untestable without DNA. CDR3 size: 14 residues. Per germline, CDR1 MNHEY and CDR2 SMNVEV (reference sequence). The CDR3 sequence is CASSWGGGENIQYF.

The chain has TRBV6-2 or TRBV6-3 and TRBJ1-5; TCRdb designates TRBD1, a call that cannot be tested without DNA. This CDR3 is built from 13 residues. Germline V CDR1 and CDR2: MNHEY, SVGEGT. The CDR3 spells CASGTGRNQPQHF.

The chain has TRBV3-1 and TRBJ2-5; TCRdb gives TRBD2 as the D gene, but with no DNA this cannot be confirmed. The CDR3 extends over 15 amino acids. CDR1 and CDR2 from the germline V gene are LGHDT and YNNKEL (reference sequence). CDR3 sequence reads: CASSQGTSGAGTQYF.

The V and J genes are TRBV4-1 and TRBJ2-7; without DNA, the TCRdb call of TRBD2 cannot be checked. CDR1 and CDR2 from the germline V gene are MGHRA and YSYEKL. The CDR3 extends over 17 amino acids. The CDR3 reads CASSQEGGLAGLYEQYF.

CDR3 residues: CASSPLAGGGETQYF. The J gene is TRBJ2-5, the V gene TRBV6-5; TCRdb indicates TRBD2, and absent DNA this call remains unverified. This CDR3 is 15 amino acids long. Germline assignment: CDR1 MNHEY and CDR2 SVGAGI.

The chain links TRBV7-3 to TRBJ2-1; TCRdb selects TRBD1, and the lack of DNA leaves this call unchecked. Germline lookup yields CDR1 SGHTA and CDR2 FQGTGA. The CDR3 loop spans 14 amino acids. The CDR3 region is CASSLLGQGFEQFF.

The chain has TRBV25-1 and TRBJ2-3. Germline values: CDR1 MGHDK, CDR2 SYGVNS. This CDR3 region has 12 residues. CDR3 residues: CASSRTANTQYF.

V is TRBV20-1 and J is TRBJ1-1; TCRdb names TRBD1, which stays unverified in the absence of DNA. There are 12 residues in the CDR3. The germline V gene has CDR1 DFQATT and CDR2 SNEGSKA (reference sequence). CDR3 region: CSAKQGETEAFF.

This sequence joins TRBV6-2 or TRBV6-3 and TRBJ2-1; the TRBD1 assignment by TCRdb is unverifiable without DNA. This CDR3 is built from 14 residues. The germline V gene encodes CDR1 MNHEY and CDR2 SVGEGT. The CDR3 sequence: CASSTPGRGNEQFF.

The rearrangement links TRBV5-1 to TRBJ2-5; TCRdb lists TRBD2, though no DNA is available to test this call. Germline lookup yields CDR1 SGHRS and CDR2 YFSETQ. CDR3 length: 17 residues. CDR3 loop: CASSLSSGPMLQETQYF.